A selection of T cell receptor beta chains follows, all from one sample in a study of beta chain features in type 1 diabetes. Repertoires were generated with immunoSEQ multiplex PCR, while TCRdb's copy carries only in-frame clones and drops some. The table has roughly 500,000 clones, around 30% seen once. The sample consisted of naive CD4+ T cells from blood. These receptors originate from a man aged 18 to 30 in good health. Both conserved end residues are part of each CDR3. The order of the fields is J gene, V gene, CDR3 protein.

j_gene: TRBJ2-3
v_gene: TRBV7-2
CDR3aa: CASSLKLAEADTQYF

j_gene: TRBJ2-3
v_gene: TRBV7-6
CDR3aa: CASSQGLALNTQYF

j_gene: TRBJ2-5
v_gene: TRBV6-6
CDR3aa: CASTYGTGRETQYF

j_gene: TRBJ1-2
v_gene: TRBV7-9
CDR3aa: CASSTVGAANYGYTF

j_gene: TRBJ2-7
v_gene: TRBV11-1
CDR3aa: CASSQDRISYEQYF

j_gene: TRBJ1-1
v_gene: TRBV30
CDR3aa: CAWNENTEAFF

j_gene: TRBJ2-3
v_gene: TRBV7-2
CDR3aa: CASSFVAADTQYF

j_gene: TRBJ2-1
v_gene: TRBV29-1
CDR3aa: CSGGHGTSGTDQIYNEQFF

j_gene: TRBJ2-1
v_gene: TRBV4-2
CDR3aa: CASSRDINSYNEQFF

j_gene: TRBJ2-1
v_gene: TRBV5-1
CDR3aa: CASSSDLNEQFF

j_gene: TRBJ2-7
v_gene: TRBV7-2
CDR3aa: CASSQGGLAGKKWEQYF

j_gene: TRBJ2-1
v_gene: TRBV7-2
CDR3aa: CASSLERPNPEQFF

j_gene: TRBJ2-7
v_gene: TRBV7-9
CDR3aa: CASSPLSGQSTDEQYF

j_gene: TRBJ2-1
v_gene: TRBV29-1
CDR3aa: CSIRLARNEQFF